The entry below gives a single T cell receptor (beta chain) sequence along with its context. Antigen: not known. Use of 60 Vbeta and 13 Jbeta primers characterized the PCR. Under the authors' procedure: Unique TCR beta chains numbered approximately 80 million in a later analysis, with around 11 million shared. Using immunoSEQ multiplex PCR, the repertoire was profiled, and TCRdb retains in-frame clones only, with some absent. Clonal size and the V and J genes are those of that table, whereas D and trimming came from the DNA. The table lists about 160,000 clones, around 78% of them singletons. This sample was taken from a study of cytomegalovirus exposure and HLA in healthy donors. Study-wide findings and caveats: Later examination showed HLA-associated TCR beta chains had greater clonal expansion than equally common others. The likely explanation for a cluster of highly shared sequence variants was sequencing artifact.

This TCR came from a middle-aged woman in good health and CMV-seropositive. Specimen: PBMCs.

Here the CDR3 reads CASSLGDRSNTEAFF. CDR3 DNA sequence: TGTGCCAGCAGCTTGGGGGACAGGAGTAACACTGAAGCTTTCTTT. This chain connects TRBV5-8 to TRBJ1-1, with 8 bases matching TRBD1. J lost 2 bases, V lost 0 bases, and 3 bases had no gene match. The CDR3 spans 15 residues. The germline gives CDR1 SGHTS, CDR2 YDEGEE.